Sequencing of this TCR beta chain was carried out in a study of blood T cell repertoires in COVID-19. Overall study: Acute and convalescent COVID-19 specimens originated in the United States, Italy and Spain. From T cells, B-cell-depleted T cells, or PBMCs came the material, which was cDNA or gDNA.

Comment on this clone: This sample also contains other DNA sequences that code for the same CDR3.

Authors' processing steps: Amplification of reference gene primers provided the estimated nucleated cell counts. Produced via immunoSEQ multiplex PCR; TCRdb's table is partial and in-frame only. The V and J calls and clone size are taken from that table; D and trimming were inferred from the DNA. The sample carries about 50,000 clones, 86% recorded once. Deletions cut 0 bases from V and 1 base from J, with 4 bases between. This CDR3 comprises 14 residues. Per the germline V gene, CDR1 is SGHRS and CDR2 is YFSETQ. The sequence came from a woman aged 60-70 years with acute or convalescent COVID-19. V and J are TRBV5-1 and TRBJ2-2, with D unclear. Sequencing used peripheral blood. CDR3 in DNA: TGCGCCAGCAGCTTGGCAGGGAACACCGGGGAGCTGTTTTTT. Its protein is CASSLAGNTGELFF.